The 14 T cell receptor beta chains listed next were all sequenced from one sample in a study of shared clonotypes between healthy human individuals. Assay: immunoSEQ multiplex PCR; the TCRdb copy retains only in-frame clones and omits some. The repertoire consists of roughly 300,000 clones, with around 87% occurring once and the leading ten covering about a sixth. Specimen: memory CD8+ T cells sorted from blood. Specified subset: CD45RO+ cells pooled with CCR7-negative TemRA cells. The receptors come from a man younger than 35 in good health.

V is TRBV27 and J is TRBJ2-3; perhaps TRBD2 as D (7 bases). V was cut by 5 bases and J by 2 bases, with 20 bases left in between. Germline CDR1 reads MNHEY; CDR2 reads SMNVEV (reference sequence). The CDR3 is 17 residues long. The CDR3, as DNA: TGTGCCAGCAGTCTCACCTCAGCGGGGACATACACAGATACGCAGTATTTT. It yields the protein CASSLTSAGTYTDTQYF.

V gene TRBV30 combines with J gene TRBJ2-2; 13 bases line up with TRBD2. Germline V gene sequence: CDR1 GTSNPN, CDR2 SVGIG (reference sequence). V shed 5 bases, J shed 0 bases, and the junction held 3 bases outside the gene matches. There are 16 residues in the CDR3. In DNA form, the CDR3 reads TGTGCCTGGTCGGGACTAGCGGGGTCGAACACCGGGGAGCTGTTTTTT. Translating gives CAWSGLAGSNTGELFF.

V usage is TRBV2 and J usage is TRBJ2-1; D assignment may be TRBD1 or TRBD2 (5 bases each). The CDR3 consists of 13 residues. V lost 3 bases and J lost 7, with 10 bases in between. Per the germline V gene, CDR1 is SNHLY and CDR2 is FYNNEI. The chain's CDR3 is CASSDEGWNEQFF. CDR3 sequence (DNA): TGTGCCAGCAGTGATGAGGGGTGGAATGAGCAGTTCTTC.

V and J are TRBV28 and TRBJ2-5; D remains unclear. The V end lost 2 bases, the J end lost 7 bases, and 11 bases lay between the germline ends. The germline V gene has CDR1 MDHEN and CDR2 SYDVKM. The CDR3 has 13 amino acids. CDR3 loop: CASSLSRSWTQYF. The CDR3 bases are TGTGCCAGCAGTTTAAGCAGGTCATGGACCCAGTACTTC.

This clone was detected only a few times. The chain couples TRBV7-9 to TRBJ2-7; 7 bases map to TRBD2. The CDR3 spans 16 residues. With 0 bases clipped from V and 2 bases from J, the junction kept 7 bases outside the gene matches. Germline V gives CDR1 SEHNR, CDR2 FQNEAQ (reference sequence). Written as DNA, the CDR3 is TGTGCCAGCAGCTTAGCCTACGGGAGGCACGCCTACGAGCAGTACTTC. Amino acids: CASSLAYGRHAYEQYF.

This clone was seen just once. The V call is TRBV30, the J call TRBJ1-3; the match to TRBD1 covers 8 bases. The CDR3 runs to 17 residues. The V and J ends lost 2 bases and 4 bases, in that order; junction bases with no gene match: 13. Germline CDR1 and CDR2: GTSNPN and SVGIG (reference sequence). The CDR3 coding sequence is TGTGCCTGGAGTATGGGACAGGCGGAGCTTTGGGGAAACACCATATATTTT. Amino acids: CAWSMGQAELWGNTIYF.

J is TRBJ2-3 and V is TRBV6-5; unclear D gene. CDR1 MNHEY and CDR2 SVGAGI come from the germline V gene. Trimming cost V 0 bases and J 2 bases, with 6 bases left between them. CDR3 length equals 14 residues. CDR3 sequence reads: CASSYSTHTDTQYF. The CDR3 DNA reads TGTGCCAGCAGTTACTCGACCCACACAGATACGCAGTATTTT.

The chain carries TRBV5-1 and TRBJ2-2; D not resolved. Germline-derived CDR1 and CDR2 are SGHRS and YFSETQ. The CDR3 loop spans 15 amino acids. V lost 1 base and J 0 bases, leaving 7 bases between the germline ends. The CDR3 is CASSLRNPNTGELFF. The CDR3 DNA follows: TGCGCCAGCAGCTTGAGGAACCCGAACACCGGGGAGCTGTTTTTT.

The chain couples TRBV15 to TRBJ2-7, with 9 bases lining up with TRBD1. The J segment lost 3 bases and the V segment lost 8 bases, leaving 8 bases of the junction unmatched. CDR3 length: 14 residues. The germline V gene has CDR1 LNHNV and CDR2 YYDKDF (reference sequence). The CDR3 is CATAVGTGFYEQYF. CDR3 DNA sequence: TGTGCCACCGCGGTCGGGACAGGGTTCTACGAGCAGTACTTC.

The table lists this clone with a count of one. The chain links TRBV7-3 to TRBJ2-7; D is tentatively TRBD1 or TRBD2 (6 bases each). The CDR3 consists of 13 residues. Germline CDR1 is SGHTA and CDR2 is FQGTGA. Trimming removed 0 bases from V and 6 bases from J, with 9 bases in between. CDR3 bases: TGTGCCAGCAGCTTAACAGGGGGAGGCGAGCAGTACTTC. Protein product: CASSLTGGGEQYF.

CDR3 sequence: CASSLSDRGHGYTF. The CDR3 region has the DNA TGTGCCAGCAGCTTATCGGACAGGGGGCATGGCTACACCTTC. V is TRBV7-9 and J is TRBJ1-2; TRBD1 aligns across 11 bases. Germline-derived CDR1 and CDR2 are SEHNR and FQNEAQ (reference sequence). This CDR3 has 14 residues. V lost 2 bases, J lost 6 bases, and 2 bases stayed unmatched. Supplemented by reference TRBV7-9 and TRBJ1-2, the full variable domain reads DTGVSQNPRHKITKRGQNVTFRCDPISEHNRLYWYRQTLGQGPEFLTYFQNEAQLEKSRLLSDRFSAERPKGSFSTLEIQRTEQGDSAMYLCASSLSDRGHGYTFGSGTRLTVV.

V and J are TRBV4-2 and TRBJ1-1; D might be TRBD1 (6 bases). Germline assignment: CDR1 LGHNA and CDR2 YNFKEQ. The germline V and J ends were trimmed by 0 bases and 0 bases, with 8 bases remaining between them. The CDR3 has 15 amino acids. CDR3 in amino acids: CASSQDRGMNTEAFF. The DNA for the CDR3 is TGTGCCAGCAGCCAAGACAGGGGAATGAACACTGAAGCTTTCTTT.

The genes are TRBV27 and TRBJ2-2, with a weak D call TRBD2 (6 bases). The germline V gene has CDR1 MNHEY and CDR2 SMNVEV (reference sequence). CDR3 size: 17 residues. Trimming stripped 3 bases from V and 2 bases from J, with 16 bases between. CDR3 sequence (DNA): TGTGCCAGCAGTTTGGTAGTAGGACTACTAAACACCGGGGAGCTGTTTTTT. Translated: CASSLVVGLLNTGELFF.

CDR3 sequence reads: CASSQIAGGNNEQFF. The CDR3 DNA follows: TGTGCCAGCAGCCAAATAGCGGGAGGCAACAATGAGCAGTTCTTC. The rearrangement uses TRBV14 and TRBJ2-1, with 10 bases aligning to TRBD2. Per germline, CDR1 SGHDN and CDR2 FVKESK. The trim removed 2 bases at V and 5 bases at J, leaving 3 bases unmatched. This CDR3 is 15 amino acids long.